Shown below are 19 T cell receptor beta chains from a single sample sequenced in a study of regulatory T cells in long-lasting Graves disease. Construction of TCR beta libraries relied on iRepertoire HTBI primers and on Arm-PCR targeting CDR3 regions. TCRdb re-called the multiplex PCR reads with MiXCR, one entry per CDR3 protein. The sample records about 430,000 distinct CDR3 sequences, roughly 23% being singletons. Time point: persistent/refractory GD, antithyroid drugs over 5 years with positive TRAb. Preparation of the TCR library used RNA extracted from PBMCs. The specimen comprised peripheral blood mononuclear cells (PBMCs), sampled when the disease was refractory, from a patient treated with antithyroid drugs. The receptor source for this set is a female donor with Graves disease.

The CDR3 is CASSYMGLDTQYF. As DNA, the CDR3 is TGTGCCAGCAGTTACATGGGCCTGGATACGCAGTATTTT. The chain employs TRBV6-2 or TRBV6-3 and TRBJ2-3; D is unclear. The germline V gene has CDR1 MNHEY and CDR2 SVGEGT. V gave up 2 bases and J gave up 6 bases, with 9 bases separating them. The CDR3 consists of 13 residues.

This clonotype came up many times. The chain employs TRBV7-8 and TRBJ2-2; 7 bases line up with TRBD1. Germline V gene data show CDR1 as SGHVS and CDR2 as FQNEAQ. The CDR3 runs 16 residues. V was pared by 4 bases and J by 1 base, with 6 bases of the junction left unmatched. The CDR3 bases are TGTGCCAGCAGCTCCATGGGGACAGTGAACACCGGGGAGCTGTTTTTT. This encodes CASSSMGTVNTGELFF.

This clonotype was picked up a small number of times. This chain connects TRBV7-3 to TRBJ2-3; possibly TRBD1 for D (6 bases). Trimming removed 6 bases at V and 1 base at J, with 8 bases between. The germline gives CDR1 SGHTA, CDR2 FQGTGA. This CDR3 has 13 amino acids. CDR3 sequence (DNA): TGTGCCAGCAGTTCAGGGGGCACAGATACGCAGTATTTT. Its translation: CASSSGGTDTQYF. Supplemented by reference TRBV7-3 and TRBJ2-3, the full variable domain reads GAGVSQTPSNKVTEKGKYVELRCDPISGHTALYWYRQSLGQGPEFLIYFQGTGAADDSGLPNDRFFAVRPEGSVSTLKIQRTERGDSAVYLCASSSGGTDTQYFGPGTRLTVL.

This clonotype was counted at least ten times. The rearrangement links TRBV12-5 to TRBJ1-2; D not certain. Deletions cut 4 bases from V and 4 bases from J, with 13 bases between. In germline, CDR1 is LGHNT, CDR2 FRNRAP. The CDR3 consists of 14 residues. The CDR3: CASGYKDRGYGYTF. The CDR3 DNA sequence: TGTGCTAGTGGTTACAAGGACCGGGGCTATGGCTACACCTTC.

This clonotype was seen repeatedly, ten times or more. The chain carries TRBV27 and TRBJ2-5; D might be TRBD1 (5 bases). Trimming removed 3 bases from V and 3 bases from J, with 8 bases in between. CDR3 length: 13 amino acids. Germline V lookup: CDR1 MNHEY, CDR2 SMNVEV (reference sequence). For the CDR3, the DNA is TGTGCCAGCAGTTTGATAGGGGAAGAGACCCAGTACTTC. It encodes CASSLIGEETQYF.

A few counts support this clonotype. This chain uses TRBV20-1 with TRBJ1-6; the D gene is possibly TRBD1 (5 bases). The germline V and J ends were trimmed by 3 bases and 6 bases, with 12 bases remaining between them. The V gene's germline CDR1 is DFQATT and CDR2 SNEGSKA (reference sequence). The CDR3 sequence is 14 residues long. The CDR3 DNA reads TGCAGTGCTAGCCGCAGGGTCGTTAATTCACCCCTCCACTTT. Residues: CSASRRVVNSPLHF.

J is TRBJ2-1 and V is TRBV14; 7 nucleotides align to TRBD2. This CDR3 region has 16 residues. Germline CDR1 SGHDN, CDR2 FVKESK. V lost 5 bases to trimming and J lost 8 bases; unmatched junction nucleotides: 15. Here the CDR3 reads CASSSWAGEKIYEQFF. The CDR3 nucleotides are TGTGCCAGCAGCTCCTGGGCGGGAGAGAAAATTTATGAGCAGTTCTTC. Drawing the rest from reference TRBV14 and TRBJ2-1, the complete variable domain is EAGVTQFPSHSVIEKGQTVTLRCDPISGHDNLYWYRRVMGKEIKFLLHFVKESKQDESGMPNNRFLAERTGGTYSTLKVQPAELEDSGVYFCASSSWAGEKIYEQFFGPGTRLTVL.

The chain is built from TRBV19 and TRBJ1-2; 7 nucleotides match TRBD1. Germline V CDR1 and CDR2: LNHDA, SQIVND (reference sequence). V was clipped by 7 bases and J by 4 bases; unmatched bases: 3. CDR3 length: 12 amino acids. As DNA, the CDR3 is TGTGCCAGTACCGGGGACAGCTATGGCTACACCTTC. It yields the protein CASTGDSYGYTF.

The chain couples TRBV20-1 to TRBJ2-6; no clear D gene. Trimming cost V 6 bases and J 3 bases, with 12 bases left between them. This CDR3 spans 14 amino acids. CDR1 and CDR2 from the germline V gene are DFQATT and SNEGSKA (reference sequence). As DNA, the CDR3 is TGCAGTGCAGCACGCGAATATGGGGCCAACGTCCTGACTTTC. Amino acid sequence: CSAAREYGANVLTF.

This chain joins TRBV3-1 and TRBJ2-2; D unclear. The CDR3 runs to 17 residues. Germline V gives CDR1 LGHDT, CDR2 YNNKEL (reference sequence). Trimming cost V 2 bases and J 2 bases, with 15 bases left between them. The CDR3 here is CASSQRWTDTNTGELFF. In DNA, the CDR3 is TGTGCCAGCAGCCAAAGATGGACGGATACAAACACCGGGGAGCTGTTTTTT.

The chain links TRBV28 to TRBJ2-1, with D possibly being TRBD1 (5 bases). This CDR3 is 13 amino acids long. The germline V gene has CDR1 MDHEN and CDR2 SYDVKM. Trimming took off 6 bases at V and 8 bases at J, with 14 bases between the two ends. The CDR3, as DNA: TGTGCCAGCAGCCAGACAGTAGCCTATGAGCAGTTCTTC. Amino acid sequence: CASSQTVAYEQFF.

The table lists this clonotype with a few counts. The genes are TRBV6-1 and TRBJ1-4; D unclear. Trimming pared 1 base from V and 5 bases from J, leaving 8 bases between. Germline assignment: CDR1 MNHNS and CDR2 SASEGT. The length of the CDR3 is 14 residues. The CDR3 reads CASSEGRLNEKLFF. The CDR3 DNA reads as TGTGCCAGCAGTGAAGGCAGGCTGAATGAAAAACTGTTTTTT.

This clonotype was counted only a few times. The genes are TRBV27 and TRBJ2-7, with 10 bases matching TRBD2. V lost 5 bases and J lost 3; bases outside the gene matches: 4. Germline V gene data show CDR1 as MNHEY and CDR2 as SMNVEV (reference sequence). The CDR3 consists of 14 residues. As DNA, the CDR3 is TGTGCCAGCAGTGCTAGCGGGAGTTTCTACGAGCAGTACTTC. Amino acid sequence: CASSASGSFYEQYF.

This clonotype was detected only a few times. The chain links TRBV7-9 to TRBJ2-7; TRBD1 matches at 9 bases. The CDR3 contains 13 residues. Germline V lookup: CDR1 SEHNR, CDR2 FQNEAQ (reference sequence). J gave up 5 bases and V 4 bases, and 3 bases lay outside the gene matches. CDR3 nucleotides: TGTGCCAGCAGCTGGGACAGGGTTAACGAGCAGTACTTC. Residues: CASSWDRVNEQYF.

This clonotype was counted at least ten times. CDR3 coding DNA: TGTGCCATCAGTTCAACACGGAACTACGAGCAGTACTTC. Protein sequence: CAISSTRNYEQYF. V gene TRBV10-3 combines with J gene TRBJ2-7; no clear D gene. The CDR3 is 13 residues long. The V and J ends lost 5 bases and 3 bases respectively, with 11 bases between them. Germline V gene data show CDR1 as ENHRY and CDR2 as SYGVKD.

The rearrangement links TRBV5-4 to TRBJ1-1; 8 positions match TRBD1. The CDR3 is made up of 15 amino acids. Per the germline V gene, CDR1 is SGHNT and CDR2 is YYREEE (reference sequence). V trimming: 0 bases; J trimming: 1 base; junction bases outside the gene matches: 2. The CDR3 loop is CASSLAQGENTEAFF. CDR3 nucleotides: TGTGCCAGCAGCTTGGCACAGGGGGAGAACACTGAAGCTTTCTTT.

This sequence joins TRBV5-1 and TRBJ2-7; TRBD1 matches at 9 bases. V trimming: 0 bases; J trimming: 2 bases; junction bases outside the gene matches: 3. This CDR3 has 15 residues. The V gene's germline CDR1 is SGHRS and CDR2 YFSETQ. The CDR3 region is CASSLGGTGPYEQYF. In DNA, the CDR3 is TGCGCCAGCAGCTTGGGGGGGACAGGGCCCTACGAGCAGTACTTC.

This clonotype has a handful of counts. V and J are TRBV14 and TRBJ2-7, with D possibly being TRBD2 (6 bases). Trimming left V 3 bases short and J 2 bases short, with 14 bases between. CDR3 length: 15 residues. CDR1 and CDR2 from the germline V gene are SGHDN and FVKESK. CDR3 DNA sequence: TGTGCCAGCAGCCAGGAGGGGACGGGGCCCTACGAGCAGTACTTC. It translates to CASSQEGTGPYEQYF.

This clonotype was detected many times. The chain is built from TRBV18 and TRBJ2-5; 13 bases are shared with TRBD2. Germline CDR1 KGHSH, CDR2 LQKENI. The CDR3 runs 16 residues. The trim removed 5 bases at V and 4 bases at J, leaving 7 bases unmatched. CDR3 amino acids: CASSTWTSGSGETQYF. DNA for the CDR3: TGTGCCAGCTCAACTTGGACTAGCGGGAGTGGAGAGACCCAGTACTTC. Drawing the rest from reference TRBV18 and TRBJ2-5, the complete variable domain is NAGVMQNPRHLVRRRGQEARLRCSPMKGHSHVYWYRQLPEEGLKFMVYLQKENIIDESGMPKERFSAEFPKEGPSILRIQQVVRGDSAAYFCASSTWTSGSGETQYFGPGTRLLVL.